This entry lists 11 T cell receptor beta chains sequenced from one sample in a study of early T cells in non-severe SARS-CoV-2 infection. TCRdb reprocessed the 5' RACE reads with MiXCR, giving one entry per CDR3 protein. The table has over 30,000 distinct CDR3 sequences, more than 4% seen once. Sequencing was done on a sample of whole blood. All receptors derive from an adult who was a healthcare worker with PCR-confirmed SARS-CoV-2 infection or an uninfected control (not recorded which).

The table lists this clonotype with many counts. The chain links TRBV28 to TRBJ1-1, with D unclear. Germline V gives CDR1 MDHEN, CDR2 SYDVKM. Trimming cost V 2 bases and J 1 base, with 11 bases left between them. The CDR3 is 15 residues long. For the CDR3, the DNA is TGTGCCAGCAGTTTAAGCCCAGAGCAGAACACTGAAGCTTTCTTT. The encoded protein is CASSLSPEQNTEAFF.

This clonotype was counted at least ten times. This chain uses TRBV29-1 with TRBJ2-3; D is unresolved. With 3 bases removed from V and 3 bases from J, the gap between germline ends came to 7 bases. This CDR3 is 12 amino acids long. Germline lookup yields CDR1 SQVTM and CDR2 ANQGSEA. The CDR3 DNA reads TGCAGCGTTGAGTCGTTGACAGATACGCAGTATTTT. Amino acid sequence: CSVESLTDTQYF.

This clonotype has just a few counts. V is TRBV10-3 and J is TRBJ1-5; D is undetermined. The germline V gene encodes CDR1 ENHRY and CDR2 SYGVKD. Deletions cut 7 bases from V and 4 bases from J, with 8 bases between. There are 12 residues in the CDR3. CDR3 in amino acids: CAIMGRNQPQHF. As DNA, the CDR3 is TGTGCCATCATGGGCAGAAATCAGCCCCAGCATTTT.

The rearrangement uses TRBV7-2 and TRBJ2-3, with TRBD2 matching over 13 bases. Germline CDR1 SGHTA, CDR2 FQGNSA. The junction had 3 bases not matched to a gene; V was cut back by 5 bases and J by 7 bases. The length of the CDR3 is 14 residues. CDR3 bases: TGTGCCAGCAGCCGGACTAGCGGGGGATATACGCAGTATTTT. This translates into CASSRTSGGYTQYF.

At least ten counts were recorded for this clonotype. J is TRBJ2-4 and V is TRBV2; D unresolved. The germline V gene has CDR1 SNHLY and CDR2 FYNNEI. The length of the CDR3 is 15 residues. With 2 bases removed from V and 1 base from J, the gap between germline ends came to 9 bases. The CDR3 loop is CASSEWGDAKNIQYF. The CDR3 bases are TGTGCCAGCAGTGAATGGGGTGATGCCAAAAACATTCAGTACTTC.

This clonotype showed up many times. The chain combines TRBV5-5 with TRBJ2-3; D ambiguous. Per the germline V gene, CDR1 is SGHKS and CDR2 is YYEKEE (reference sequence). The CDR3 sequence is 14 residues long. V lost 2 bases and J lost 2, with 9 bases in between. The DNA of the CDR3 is TGTGCCAGCAGCTTTGACCCGGCCACAGATACGCAGTATTTT. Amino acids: CASSFDPATDTQYF.

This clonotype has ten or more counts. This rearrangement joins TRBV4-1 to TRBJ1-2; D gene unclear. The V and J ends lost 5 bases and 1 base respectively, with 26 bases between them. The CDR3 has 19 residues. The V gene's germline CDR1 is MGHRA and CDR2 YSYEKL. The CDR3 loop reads CASSLITDPLNWDNYGYTF. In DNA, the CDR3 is TGCGCCAGCAGCTTGATTACGGACCCTCTCAATTGGGATAACTATGGCTACACCTTC.

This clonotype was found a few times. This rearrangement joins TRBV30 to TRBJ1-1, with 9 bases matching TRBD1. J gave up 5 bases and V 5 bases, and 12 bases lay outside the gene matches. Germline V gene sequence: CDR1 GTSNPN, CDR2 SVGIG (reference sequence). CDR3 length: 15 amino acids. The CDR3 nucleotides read TGTGCCTGGGTCCCGGGACAGGGTGTAAGAACTGAAGCTTTCTTT. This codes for CAWVPGQGVRTEAFF.

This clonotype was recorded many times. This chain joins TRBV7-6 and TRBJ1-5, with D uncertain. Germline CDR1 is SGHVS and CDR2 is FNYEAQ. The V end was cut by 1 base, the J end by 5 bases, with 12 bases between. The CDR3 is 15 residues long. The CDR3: CASSLGGRPDQPQHF. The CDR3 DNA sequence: TGTGCCAGCAGCTTAGGCGGCAGGCCTGATCAGCCCCAGCATTTT.

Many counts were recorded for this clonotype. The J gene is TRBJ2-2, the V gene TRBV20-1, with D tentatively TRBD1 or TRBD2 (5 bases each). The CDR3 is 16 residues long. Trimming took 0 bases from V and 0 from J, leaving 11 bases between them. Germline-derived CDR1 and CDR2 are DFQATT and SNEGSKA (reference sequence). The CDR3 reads CSARDPGTANTGELFF. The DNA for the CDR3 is TGCAGTGCTAGAGATCCTGGGACCGCGAACACCGGGGAGCTGTTTTTT.

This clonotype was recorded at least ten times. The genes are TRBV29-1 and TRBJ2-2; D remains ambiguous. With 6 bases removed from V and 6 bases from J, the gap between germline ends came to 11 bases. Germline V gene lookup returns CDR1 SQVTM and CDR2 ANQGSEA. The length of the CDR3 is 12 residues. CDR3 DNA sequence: TGCAGCGTCTCTGGGGTTCCCGGGGAGCTGTTTTTT. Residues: CSVSGVPGELFF.